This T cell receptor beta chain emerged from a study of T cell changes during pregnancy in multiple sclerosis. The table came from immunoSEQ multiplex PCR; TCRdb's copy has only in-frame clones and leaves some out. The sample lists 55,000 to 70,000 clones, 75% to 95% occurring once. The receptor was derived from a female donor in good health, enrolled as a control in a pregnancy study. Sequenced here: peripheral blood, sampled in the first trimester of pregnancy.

CDR3 region: CATAGQGASRAFF. CDR3 DNA: TGTGCCACCGCGGGACAGGGGGCTTCTCGGGCTTTCTTT. This chain joins TRBV27 and TRBJ1-1; TRBD1 agrees at 12 bases. The V gene end was trimmed by 10 bases and the J gene end by 11 bases; junction bases not matched to a gene: 11. CDR1 is MNHEY and CDR2 is SMNVEV in the germline V gene (reference sequence). The CDR3 extends over 13 amino acids.